Shown below are 23 T cell receptor beta chains from a single sample sequenced in a study of blood T cell repertoires in COVID-19. Profiling relied on immunoSEQ multiplex PCR, and the TCRdb table lists in-frame clones only, not all of them. The table shows fewer than 350,000 clones, with about 88% occurring only once. The sample comprised PBMCs or T cells enriched from blood (not recorded which). The source of these receptors is a woman aged 60-70 years in a cohort exposed to, infected with or recovered from COVID-19 (not recorded which).

This sequence joins TRBV9 and TRBJ2-1; 8 bases are a match to TRBD2. Germline V lookup: CDR1 SGDLS, CDR2 YYNGEE. J was trimmed by 7 bases and V by 2 bases; bases with no gene match: 5. The CDR3 totals 14 residues. The CDR3 sequence is CASSVSGSVNEQFF. The CDR3 DNA reads TGTGCCAGCAGCGTCAGCGGGAGCGTAAATGAGCAGTTCTTC. Full variable domain (rest looked up from reference TRBV9 and TRBJ2-1): DSGVTQTPKHLITATGQRVTLRCSPRSGDLSVYWYQQSLDQGLQFLIQYYNGEERAKGNILERFSAQQFPDLHSELNLSSLELGDSALYFCASSVSGSVNEQFFGPGTRLTVL.

The CDR3 loop is CASSLGSVDNSPLHF. CDR3 bases: TGCGCCAGCAGCTTGGGGTCGGTTGATAATTCACCCCTCCACTTT. This chain uses TRBV5-1 with TRBJ1-6; D not certain. Germline V lookup: CDR1 SGHRS, CDR2 YFSETQ. Trimming stripped 0 bases from V and 5 bases from J, with 9 bases between. The CDR3 runs to 15 residues.

This chain links TRBV2 with TRBJ1-1; 8 bases are a match to TRBD1. The V and J ends lost 6 bases and 4 bases, in that order; junction bases with no gene match: 1. The V gene's germline CDR1 is SNHLY and CDR2 FYNNEI. This CDR3 region has 12 residues. The CDR3 reads CASRDRGTEAFF. In DNA, the CDR3 is TGTGCCAGCAGAGACAGGGGCACTGAAGCTTTCTTT.

The rearrangement joins TRBV28 to TRBJ2-7; D gene ambiguous. Trimming took 4 bases from V and 0 from J, leaving 16 bases between them. The CDR3 extends over 16 amino acids. Germline V gene sequence: CDR1 MDHEN, CDR2 SYDVKM. CDR3 in DNA: TGTGCCAGCAGTTCATCGGCACAGAAACGCTCCTACGAGCAGTACTTC. Translated, it gives CASSSSAQKRSYEQYF.

The chain is built from TRBV19 and TRBJ2-7, with 8 bases matching TRBD2. The junction had 1 base not matched to a gene; V was cut back by 2 bases and J by 4 bases. CDR3 length equals 13 residues. Germline lookup yields CDR1 LNHDA and CDR2 SQIVND (reference sequence). The CDR3 spells CASSIRLAYEQYF. Written as DNA, the CDR3 is TGTGCCAGTAGTATAAGACTAGCGTACGAGCAGTACTTC.

The CDR3: CASSSRTSGRKETQYF. CDR3 nucleotides: TGTGCCAGCAGCTCTCGGACTAGCGGGAGGAAAGAGACCCAGTACTTC. The rearrangement uses TRBV13 and TRBJ2-5; 14 nucleotides line up with TRBD2. Trimming cost V 4 bases and J 3 bases; bases outside gene matches: 4. Germline V gives CDR1 PRHDT, CDR2 FYEKMQ (reference sequence). CDR3 size: 16 residues. The complete variable domain, with remaining parts taken from reference TRBV13 and TRBJ2-5, reads AAGVIQSPRHLIKEKRETATLKCYPIPRHDTVYWYQQGPGQDPQFLISFYEKMQSDKGSIPDRFSAQQFSDYHSELNMSSLELGDSALYFCASSSRTSGRKETQYFGPGTRLLVL.

The chain couples TRBV7-9 to TRBJ2-1; 7 nucleotides align to TRBD1. CDR1 SEHNR and CDR2 FQNEAQ come from the germline V gene (reference sequence). V trimming: 1 base; J trimming: 6 bases; junction bases outside the gene matches: 9. This CDR3 is built from 16 residues. The CDR3 loop is CASSLDSGTVVNEQFF. The CDR3 DNA reads TGTGCCAGCAGCTTAGATTCCGGGACAGTAGTCAATGAGCAGTTCTTC.

This chain joins TRBV4-3 and TRBJ1-4; D is undetermined. In germline, CDR1 is LGHNA, CDR2 YSLEER. This CDR3 has 15 residues. The ends were cut back, 4 bases at V and 8 bases at J, with 17 bases in the middle. CDR3 residues: CASSRTGRRGEKLFF. CDR3 DNA: TGCGCCAGCAGCCGAACTGGGAGACGAGGAGAAAAACTGTTTTTT.

This clone appeared a few times. This rearrangement joins TRBV19 to TRBJ1-3, with 8 bases identical to TRBD1. Per germline, CDR1 LNHDA and CDR2 SQIVND (reference sequence). Trimming cost V 6 bases and J 0 bases; bases outside gene matches: 10. This CDR3 region has 17 residues. CDR3 residues: CASSFVTDRVSGNTIYF. The CDR3 nucleotides are TGTGCCAGTAGCTTTGTAACGGACAGGGTCTCTGGAAACACCATATATTTT.

This clone was counted only a few times. CDR3 residues: CASSLRGLETQYF. Here the CDR3 DNA reads TGTGCCAGCAGCTTGAGGGGGCTTGAGACCCAGTACTTC. The genes are TRBV5-6 and TRBJ2-5; 7 bases line up with TRBD1. The CDR3 extends over 13 amino acids. Germline V gives CDR1 SGHDT, CDR2 YYEEEE. V gave up 1 base and J gave up 5 bases; unmatched junction bases: 2.

In this sample, this clone turned up once. This chain connects TRBV18 to TRBJ2-4; D is uncertain. The CDR3 is made up of 15 amino acids. V gave up 0 bases and J gave up 3 bases, with 9 bases separating them. Germline V gene lookup returns CDR1 KGHSH and CDR2 LQKENI. Here the CDR3 reads CASSPPSLVKNIQYF. Written as DNA, the CDR3 is TGTGCCAGCTCACCACCTAGTCTTGTCAAAAACATTCAGTACTTC.

This clone was counted a few times. The rearrangement joins TRBV19 to TRBJ1-6; D possibly corresponds to TRBD1 (5 bases). The V gene lost 1 base and the J gene lost 12 bases, with 10 bases spanning the gap. Looked up from germline, CDR1 is LNHDA and CDR2 is SQIVND (reference sequence). The CDR3 consists of 13 residues. The CDR3 here is CASSIGAGRPLHF. In DNA, the CDR3 is TGTGCCAGTAGTATAGGAGCAGGGCGACCCCTCCACTTT.

The chain links TRBV2 to TRBJ1-5; TRBD1 is a possible D gene (6 bases). CDR1 and CDR2 from the germline V gene are SNHLY and FYNNEI. V lost 7 bases and J lost 4, with 11 bases in between. The CDR3 loop spans 13 amino acids. CDR3 nucleotide sequence: TGTGCCAGCACAGGACAGCGGAATCAGCCCCAGCATTTT. Its translation: CASTGQRNQPQHF.

This clone was recorded once. The chain joins TRBV6-5 to TRBJ1-5; D is uncertain. V lost 6 bases, J lost 2 bases, and 11 bases lay in between. The CDR3 length is 14 residues. Germline lookup yields CDR1 MNHEY and CDR2 SVGAGI. CDR3 in DNA: TGTGCCAGCAGGGGCGGGCCCCGCAATCAGCCCCAGCATTTT. Its protein product is CASRGGPRNQPQHF.

The rearrangement joins TRBV29-1 to TRBJ2-5; 9 nucleotides match TRBD2. Germline CDR1 reads SQVTM; CDR2 reads ANQGSEA. There are 14 residues in the CDR3. Trimming cost V 4 bases and J 5 bases; bases outside gene matches: 8. CDR3 residues: CSVVGSGSSETQYF. CDR3 DNA sequence: TGCAGCGTTGTGGGTAGCGGGAGTAGCGAGACCCAGTACTTC.

This clone occurred once. This chain uses TRBV24-1 with TRBJ2-1; the D is unclear. V was cut by 3 bases and J by 8 bases, with 7 bases left in between. From germline, CDR1 is KGHDR and CDR2 SFDVKD. The CDR3 runs 12 residues. The CDR3 sequence: CATSDPFYEQFF. The CDR3 nucleotides read TGTGCCACCAGTGATCCCTTTTATGAGCAGTTCTTC.

J is TRBJ2-2 and V is TRBV18, with TRBD1 identical over 8 bases. Germline-derived CDR1 and CDR2 are KGHSH and LQKENI. The CDR3 has 16 residues. After removal of 2 bases from V and 4 bases from J, the junction contained 6 bases not matched to a gene. DNA for the CDR3: TGTGCCAGCTCACCAAGCAGGGGGCCGGGCACCGGGGAGCTGTTTTTT. It is translated as CASSPSRGPGTGELFF.

In its sample, this clone was seen once. This chain uses TRBV6-5 with TRBJ2-7; tentatively, D is TRBD1 (6 bases). With 4 bases removed from V and 5 bases from J, the gap between germline ends came to 15 bases. This CDR3 spans 14 amino acids. From germline, CDR1 is MNHEY and CDR2 SVGAGI. The CDR3 sequence: CASSSLPRGHEQYF. In DNA, the CDR3 is TGTGCCAGCAGTTCTCTCCCCAGGGGCCACGAGCAGTACTTC.

This chain's CDR3 is CASSPHGGGLAGVEQFF. As DNA, the CDR3 is TGTGCCAGCAGCCCGCATGGGGGAGGACTAGCGGGGGTGGAGCAGTTCTTC. This chain connects TRBV9 to TRBJ2-1, with TRBD2 matching over 13 bases. V gave up 4 bases and J gave up 10 bases; unmatched junction bases: 14. The germline CDR1 and CDR2 sequences are SGDLS and YYNGEE. This CDR3 has 17 residues.

This sequence joins TRBV10-1 and TRBJ2-3; 9 bases agree with TRBD1. The CDR3 totals 16 residues. Losses at the gene ends were 5 bases for V and 3 bases for J; bases not matched to a gene: 9. The germline gives CDR1 WNHNN, CDR2 SYGVQD (reference sequence). The CDR3 DNA reads TGCGCCAGCAGTCGGACAGGGGAAGGTTCTACAGATACGCAGTATTTT. As protein: CASSRTGEGSTDTQYF.

This clone was observed a single time. This chain joins TRBV20-1 and TRBJ2-1; 9 positions match TRBD2. Germline loops: CDR1 DFQATT, CDR2 SNEGSKA (reference sequence). This CDR3 is built from 15 residues. V gave up 3 bases and J gave up 7 bases; unmatched junction bases: 10. CDR3 in DNA: TGCAGTGCTAGTAGCGGGAGCACCGCGAAGAATGAGCAGTTCTTC. It yields the protein CSASSGSTAKNEQFF.

This clone was counted only a few times. The V call is TRBV20-1, the J call TRBJ2-7; 10 nucleotides agree with TRBD2. This CDR3 spans 16 amino acids. The germline V gene encodes CDR1 DFQATT and CDR2 SNEGSKA (reference sequence). Trimming removed 3 bases from V and 0 bases from J; junction bases left unmatched: 8. The CDR3 reads CSASGTSGISSYEQYF. CDR3 DNA sequence: TGCAGTGCTAGTGGAACTAGCGGGATTAGCTCCTACGAGCAGTACTTC.

The rearrangement joins TRBV21-1 to TRBJ2-5; TRBD1 reflects the table's D call only, with no check against the DNA. TRBV21-1 is an annotated pseudogene. The CDR3 extends over 18 amino acids. Here the CDR3 DNA reads TGTCAAAAGGAGGGTGAGGAAGACAGGGCCCGAAGTAGGGAGACCCAGTACTTC. Its translation is CQKEGEEDRARSRETQYF.